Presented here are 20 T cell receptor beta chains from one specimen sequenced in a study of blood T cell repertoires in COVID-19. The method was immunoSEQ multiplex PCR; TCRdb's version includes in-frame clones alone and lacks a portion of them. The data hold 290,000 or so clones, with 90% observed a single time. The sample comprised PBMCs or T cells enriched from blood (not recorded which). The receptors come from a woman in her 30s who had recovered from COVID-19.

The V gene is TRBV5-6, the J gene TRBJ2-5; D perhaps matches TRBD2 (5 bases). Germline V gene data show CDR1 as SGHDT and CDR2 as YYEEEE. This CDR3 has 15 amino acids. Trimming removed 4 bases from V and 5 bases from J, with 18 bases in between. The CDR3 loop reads CASSATGGFPETQYF. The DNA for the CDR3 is TGTGCCAGCAGCGCAACTGGAGGCTTCCCGGAGACCCAGTACTTC.

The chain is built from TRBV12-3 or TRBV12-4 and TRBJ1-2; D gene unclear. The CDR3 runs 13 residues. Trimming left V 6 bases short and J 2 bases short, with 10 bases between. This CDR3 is CASRVTGNYGYTF. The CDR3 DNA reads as TGTGCCAGCAGGGTGACGGGGAACTATGGCTACACCTTC.

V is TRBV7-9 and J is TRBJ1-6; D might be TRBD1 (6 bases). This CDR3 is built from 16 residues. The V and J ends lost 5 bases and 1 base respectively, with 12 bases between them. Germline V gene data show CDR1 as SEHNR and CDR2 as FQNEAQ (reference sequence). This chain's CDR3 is CASSDRTGSYNSPLHF. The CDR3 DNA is TGTGCCAGCAGCGACCGAACAGGGTCCTATAATTCACCCCTCCACTTT. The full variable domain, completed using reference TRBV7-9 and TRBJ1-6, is DTGVSQNPRHKITKRGQNVTFRCDPISEHNRLYWYRQTLGQGPEFLTYFQNEAQLEKSRLLSDRFSAERPKGSFSTLEIQRTEQGDSAMYLCASSDRTGSYNSPLHFGNGTRLTVT.

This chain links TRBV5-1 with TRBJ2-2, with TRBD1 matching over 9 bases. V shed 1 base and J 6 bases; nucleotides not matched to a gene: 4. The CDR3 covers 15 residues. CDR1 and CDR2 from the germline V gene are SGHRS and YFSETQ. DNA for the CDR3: TGCGCCAGCAGCTTGTGGGGACAGGGTTCCGGGGAGCTGTTTTTT. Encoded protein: CASSLWGQGSGELFF.

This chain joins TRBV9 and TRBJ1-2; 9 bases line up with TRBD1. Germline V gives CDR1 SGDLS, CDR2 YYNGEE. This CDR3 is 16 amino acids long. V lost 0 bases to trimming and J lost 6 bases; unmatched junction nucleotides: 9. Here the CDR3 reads CASSVGQVRQGDGYTF. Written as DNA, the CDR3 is TGTGCCAGCAGCGTAGGCCAAGTACGACAGGGGGATGGCTACACCTTC.

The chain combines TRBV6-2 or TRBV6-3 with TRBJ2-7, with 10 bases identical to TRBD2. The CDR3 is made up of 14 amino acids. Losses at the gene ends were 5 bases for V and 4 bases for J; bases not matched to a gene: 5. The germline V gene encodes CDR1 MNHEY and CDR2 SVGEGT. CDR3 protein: CASSLAGVGYEQYF. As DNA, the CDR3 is TGTGCCAGCAGTCTAGCGGGAGTAGGGTACGAGCAGTACTTC.

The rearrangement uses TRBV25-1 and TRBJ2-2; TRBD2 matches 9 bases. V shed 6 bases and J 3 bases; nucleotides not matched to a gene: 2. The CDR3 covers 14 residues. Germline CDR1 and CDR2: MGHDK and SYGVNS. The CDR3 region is CASRTSGYTGELFF. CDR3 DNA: TGTGCCAGCAGGACTAGCGGATACACCGGGGAGCTGTTTTTT.

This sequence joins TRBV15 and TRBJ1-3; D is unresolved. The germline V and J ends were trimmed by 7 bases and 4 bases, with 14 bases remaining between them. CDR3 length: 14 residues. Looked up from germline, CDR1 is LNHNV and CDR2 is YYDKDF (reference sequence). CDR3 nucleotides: TGTGCCACCACCCAGGACTGGGCGGGAAACACCATATATTTT. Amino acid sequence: CATTQDWAGNTIYF.

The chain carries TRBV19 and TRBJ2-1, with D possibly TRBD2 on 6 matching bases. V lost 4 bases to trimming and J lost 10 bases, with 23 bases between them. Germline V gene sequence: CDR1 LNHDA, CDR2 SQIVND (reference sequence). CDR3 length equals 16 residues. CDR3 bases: TGTGCCAGTAGTACGGAGGGGAAGGGTTGGCTCGGGGAGCAGTTCTTC. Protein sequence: CASSTEGKGWLGEQFF. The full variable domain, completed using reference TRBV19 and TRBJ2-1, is DGGITQSPKYLFRKEGQNVTLSCEQNLNHDAMYWYRQDPGQGLRLIYYSQIVNDFQKGDIAEGYSVSREKKESFPLTVTSAQKNPTAFYLCASSTEGKGWLGEQFFGPGTRLTVL.

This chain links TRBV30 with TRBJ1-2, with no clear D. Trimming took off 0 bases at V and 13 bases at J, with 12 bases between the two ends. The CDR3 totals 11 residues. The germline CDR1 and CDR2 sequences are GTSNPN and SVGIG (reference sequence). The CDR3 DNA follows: TGTGCCTGGAGTGTAAGCGGGGTCGGCACCTTC. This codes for CAWSVSGVGTF. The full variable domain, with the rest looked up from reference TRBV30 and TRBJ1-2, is SQTIHQWPATLVQPVGSPLSLECTVEGTSNPNLYWYRQAAGRGLQLLFYSVGIGQISSEVPQNLSASRPQDRQFILSSKKLLLSDSGFYLCAWSVSGVGTFGSGTRLTVV.

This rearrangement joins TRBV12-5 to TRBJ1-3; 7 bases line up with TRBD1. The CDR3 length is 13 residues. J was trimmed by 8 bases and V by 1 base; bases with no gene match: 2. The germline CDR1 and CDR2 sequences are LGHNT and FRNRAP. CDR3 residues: CASGLGQGHTIYF. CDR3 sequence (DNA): TGTGCTAGTGGTTTGGGACAGGGACACACCATATATTTT. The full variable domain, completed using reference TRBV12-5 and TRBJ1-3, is DARVTQTPRHKVTEMGQEVTMRCQPILGHNTVFWYRQTMMQGLELLAYFRNRAPLDDSGMPKDRFSAEMPDATLATLKIQPSEPRDSAVYFCASGLGQGHTIYFGEGSWLTVV.

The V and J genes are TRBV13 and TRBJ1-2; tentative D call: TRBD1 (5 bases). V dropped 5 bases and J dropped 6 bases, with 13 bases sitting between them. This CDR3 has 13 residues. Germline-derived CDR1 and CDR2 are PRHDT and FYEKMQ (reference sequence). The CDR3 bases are TGTGCCAGCAGCGCCCACAGGTTAGATGGCTACACCTTC. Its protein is CASSAHRLDGYTF. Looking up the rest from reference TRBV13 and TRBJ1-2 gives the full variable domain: AAGVIQSPRHLIKEKRETATLKCYPIPRHDTVYWYQQGPGQDPQFLISFYEKMQSDKGSIPDRFSAQQFSDYHSELNMSSLELGDSALYFCASSAHRLDGYTFGSGTRLTVV.

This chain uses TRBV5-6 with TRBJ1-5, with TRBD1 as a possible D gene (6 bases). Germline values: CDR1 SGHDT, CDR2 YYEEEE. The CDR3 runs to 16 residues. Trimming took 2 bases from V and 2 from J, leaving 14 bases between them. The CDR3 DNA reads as TGTGCCAGCAGCTTTCGGACAGACGGTGGCAATCAGCCCCAGCATTTT. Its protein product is CASSFRTDGGNQPQHF.

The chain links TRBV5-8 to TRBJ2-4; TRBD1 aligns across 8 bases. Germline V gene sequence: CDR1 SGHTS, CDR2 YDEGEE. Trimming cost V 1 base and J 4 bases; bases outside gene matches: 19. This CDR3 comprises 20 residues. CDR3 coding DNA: TGTGCCAGCAGCTTGTTGGCCGGATCCGGCTTCCGGGACAGGAAAAACATTCAGTACTTC. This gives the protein CASSLLAGSGFRDRKNIQYF.

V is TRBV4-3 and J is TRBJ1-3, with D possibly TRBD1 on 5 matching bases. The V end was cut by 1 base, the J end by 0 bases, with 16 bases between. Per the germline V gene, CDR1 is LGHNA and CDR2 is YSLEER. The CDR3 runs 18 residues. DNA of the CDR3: TGCGCCAGCAGCCAAGGGTTTTTCACAGGAAGCTCTGGAAACACCATATATTTT. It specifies CASSQGFFTGSSGNTIYF.

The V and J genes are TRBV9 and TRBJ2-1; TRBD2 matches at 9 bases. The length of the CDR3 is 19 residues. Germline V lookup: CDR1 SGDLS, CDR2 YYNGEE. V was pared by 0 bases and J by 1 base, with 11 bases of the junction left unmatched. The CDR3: CASSVEGGVLAGSYNEQFF. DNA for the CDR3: TGTGCCAGCAGCGTAGAGGGAGGGGTACTAGCGGGTTCCTACAATGAGCAGTTCTTC.

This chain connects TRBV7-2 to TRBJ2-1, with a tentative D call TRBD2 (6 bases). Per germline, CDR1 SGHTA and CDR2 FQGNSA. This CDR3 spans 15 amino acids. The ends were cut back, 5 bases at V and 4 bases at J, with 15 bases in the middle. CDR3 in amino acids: CASSDPERAYNEQFF. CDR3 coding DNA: TGTGCCAGCAGCGACCCGGAGCGGGCTTACAATGAGCAGTTCTTC.

The CDR3 nucleotides read TGTGCCAGCAGCGCGACCGGGACTAGCGTTTACAATGAGCAGTTCTTC. Its translation is CASSATGTSVYNEQFF. The genes are TRBV9 and TRBJ2-1, with 10 positions matching TRBD2. This CDR3 has 16 residues. Germline values: CDR1 SGDLS, CDR2 YYNGEE. The J segment lost 4 bases and the V segment lost 3 bases, leaving 7 bases of the junction unmatched.

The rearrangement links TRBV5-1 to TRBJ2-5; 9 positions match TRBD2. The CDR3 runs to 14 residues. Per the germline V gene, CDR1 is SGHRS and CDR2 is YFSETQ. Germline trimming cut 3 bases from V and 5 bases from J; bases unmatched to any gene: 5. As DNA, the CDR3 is TGCGCCAGCAGCTCAGCGGGAGGTCAGGAGACCCAGTACTTC. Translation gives CASSSAGGQETQYF.

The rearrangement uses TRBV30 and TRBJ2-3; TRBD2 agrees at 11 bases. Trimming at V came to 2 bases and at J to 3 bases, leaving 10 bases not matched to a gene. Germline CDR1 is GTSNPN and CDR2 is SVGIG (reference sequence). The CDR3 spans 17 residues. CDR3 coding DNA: TGTGCCTGGAGTCCCAAACTAGCGGGAGCGGGAACAGATACGCAGTATTTT. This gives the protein CAWSPKLAGAGTDTQYF.